This passage covers 21 T cell receptor beta chains from one sample sequenced in a study of blood T cells in healthy people across ages. A second about 7 to 11 cycle PCR used barcoded and J-beta primers. A single record per CDR3 protein comes from TCRdb applying MiXCR to the 5' RACE reads. The sample lists about 810,000 distinct CDR3 sequences; under 40% were seen once. The specimen was blood. These receptors all come from a young man in good health.

The V and J genes are TRBV20-1 and TRBJ1-6, with D perhaps matching TRBD1 (5 bases). Germline CDR1 is DFQATT and CDR2 is SNEGSKA (reference sequence). The CDR3 length is 14 residues. Trimming removed 5 bases from V and 9 bases from J, with 17 bases in between. For the CDR3, the DNA is TGCAGTGCTCTCCGGCAGGGAGCAGGTTCACCCCTCCACTTT. It specifies CSALRQGAGSPLHF.

Remarks on this clonotype: A read error may account for a junction end that differs from germline. This chain joins TRBV27 and TRBJ2-3, with D unclear. CDR3 length: 14 amino acids. Germline V gene data show CDR1 as MNHEY and CDR2 as SMNVEV (reference sequence). In DNA form, the CDR3 reads TGTGTCAGCAGTTTATCTGAGATCTCAGATACGCAGTATTTT. Its protein is CVSSLSEISDTQYF.

This clonotype has more than one count but fewer than ten. The CDR3 region is CSARTGGGEDTQYF. In DNA form, the CDR3 reads TGCAGTGCTAGAACGGGGGGCGGGGAAGATACGCAGTATTTT. This rearrangement joins TRBV20-1 to TRBJ2-3, with D maybe TRBD2 (7 bases). The CDR3 has 14 amino acids. Trimming left V 2 bases short and J 5 bases short, with 14 bases between. Germline V gene sequence: CDR1 DFQATT, CDR2 SNEGSKA (reference sequence).

In this sample, this clonotype turned up many times. The rearrangement links TRBV27 to TRBJ2-5; D perhaps matches TRBD1 (5 bases). Trimming took 4 bases from V and 5 from J, leaving 20 bases between them. CDR3 length: 16 residues. CDR1 is MNHEY, CDR2 SMNVEV, per germline (reference sequence). The CDR3, as DNA: TGTGCCAGCAGTTCGAAGGACACTTCTCTAGGGGAGACCCAGTACTTC. This gives the protein CASSSKDTSLGETQYF.

This rearrangement joins TRBV5-4 to TRBJ1-5; D might be TRBD1 (5 bases). V was cut by 0 bases and J by 7 bases, with 14 bases left in between. The CDR3 runs to 15 residues. Germline V gene lookup returns CDR1 SGHNT and CDR2 YYREEE (reference sequence). The CDR3 reads CASSLDGGVKQPQHF. The CDR3 nucleotides read TGTGCCAGCAGCTTGGATGGGGGGGTCAAGCAGCCCCAGCATTTT.

About this clonotype itself: A single base separates this from a much larger clone, so it may be a read error. This sequence joins TRBV20-1 and TRBJ2-1, with unresolved D. The CDR3 has 16 amino acids. Germline CDR1 and CDR2: DFQATT and SNEGSKA (reference sequence). The CDR3 region has the DNA TGCGGTGCTACACCCATTGCCACTATCTCCTACAATGAGCAGTTCTTC. Translation: CGATPIATISYNEQFF.

The chain links TRBV2 to TRBJ2-3; 7 bases fit TRBD2. Germline trimming cut 8 bases from V and 4 bases from J; bases unmatched to any gene: 12. The germline V gene has CDR1 SNHLY and CDR2 FYNNEI. The CDR3 totals 15 residues. CDR3 sequence: CASCLTSPPPDTQYF. CDR3 DNA: TGTGCCAGCTGCCTGACTAGCCCCCCCCCAGATACGCAGTATTTT.

The chain uses TRBV20-1 and TRBJ1-4, with D possibly matching TRBD1 (5 bases). Germline lookup yields CDR1 DFQATT and CDR2 SNEGSKA (reference sequence). Deletions cut 0 bases from V and 3 bases from J, with 11 bases between. The length of the CDR3 is 15 residues. CDR3 nucleotides: TGCAGTGCTAGAGATGCAGGGACCTCTAATGAAAAACTGTTTTTT. This sequence encodes CSARDAGTSNEKLFF.

This CDR3 is CASSATSGGTTDTQYF. The CDR3 DNA reads as TGCGCCAGCAGCGCGACTAGCGGGGGAACCACAGATACGCAGTATTTT. This rearrangement joins TRBV5-1 to TRBJ2-3; 12 nucleotides match TRBD2. The V gene's germline CDR1 is SGHRS and CDR2 YFSETQ. V gave up 4 bases and J gave up 2 bases; unmatched junction bases: 5. The CDR3 is made up of 16 amino acids. The full variable domain, completed using reference TRBV5-1 and TRBJ2-3, is KAGVTQTPRYLIKTRGQQVTLSCSPISGHRSVSWYQQTPGQGLQFLFEYFSETQRNKGNFPGRFSGRQFSNSRSEMNVSTLELGDSALYLCASSATSGGTTDTQYFGPGTRLTVL.

This clonotype showed up just a few times. The rearrangement links TRBV12-3 or TRBV12-4 to TRBJ1-1, with 7 bases matching TRBD1. Losses at the gene ends were 5 bases for V and 6 bases for J; bases not matched to a gene: 6. This CDR3 has 13 residues. The CDR3 region is CASSTGEGSEAFF. CDR3 nucleotides: TGTGCCAGCAGTACAGGGGAGGGCTCTGAAGCTTTCTTT.

The CDR3 here is CASSPGGKRNTEAFF. The CDR3 nucleotides read TGTGCCAGCAGTCCAGGGGGTAAGAGGAACACTGAAGCTTTCTTT. This chain links TRBV12-3 or TRBV12-4 with TRBJ1-1, with TRBD1 identical over 7 bases. Trimming at V came to 5 bases and at J to 1 base, leaving 7 bases not matched to a gene. CDR3 length equals 15 residues.

There are a few counts of this clonotype. A read error may produce the germline difference seen at one junction end. This rearrangement joins TRBV20-1 to TRBJ1-2; no definite D call. Germline lookup yields CDR1 DFQATT and CDR2 SNEGSKA (reference sequence). CDR3 length: 14 amino acids. CDR3 sequence: CSASGMEQSYGYTF. The CDR3 DNA is TGCAGTGCTAGCGGAATGGAACAGAGCTATGGCTACACTTTC.

This clonotype was seen many times. The J gene is TRBJ2-1, the V gene TRBV7-3; 8 nucleotides match TRBD2. The CDR3 runs 14 residues. The germline gives CDR1 SGHTA, CDR2 FQGTGA. V lost 3 bases to trimming and J lost 5 bases; unmatched junction nucleotides: 3. CDR3 loop: CASSFAGGHNEQFF. Here the CDR3 DNA reads TGTGCCAGCAGCTTTGCGGGGGGCCACAATGAGCAGTTCTTC.

The chain joins TRBV20-1 to TRBJ2-1; D might be TRBD1 or TRBD2, each matching 6 bases. The germline gives CDR1 DFQATT, CDR2 SNEGSKA (reference sequence). The germline V and J ends were trimmed by 4 bases and 4 bases, with 14 bases remaining between them. This CDR3 region has 14 residues. The CDR3 loop reads CSANRGPTYNEQFF. Written as DNA, the CDR3 is TGCAGTGCTAACCGGGGGCCCACTTACAATGAGCAGTTCTTC.

The V and J genes are TRBV7-9 and TRBJ1-5, with 10 bases matching TRBD1. Germline CDR1 reads SEHNR; CDR2 reads FQNEAQ (reference sequence). The length of the CDR3 is 15 residues. Trimming removed 5 bases from V and 6 bases from J; junction bases left unmatched: 7. CDR3 DNA sequence: TGTGCCAGCAGCATCACCGGGACAGGGGCTCAGCCCCAGCATTTT. Residues: CASSITGTGAQPQHF. Variable domain in full (rest from reference TRBV7-9 and TRBJ1-5): DTGVSQNPRHKITKRGQNVTFRCDPISEHNRLYWYRQTLGQGPEFLTYFQNEAQLEKSRLLSDRFSAERPKGSFSTLEIQRTEQGDSAMYLCASSITGTGAQPQHFGDGTRLSIL.

This clonotype came up once. Just one base apart from a much larger clone, this may be a read error. The rearrangement links TRBV29-1 to TRBJ2-7, with TRBD1 as a possible D gene (6 bases). The assigned J gene may be wrong: the sequence end matches TRBJ2-5 better. The CDR3 has 14 amino acids. Germline V lookup: CDR1 SQVTM, CDR2 ANQGSEA. The chain's CDR3 is CSVTPGDSRETQYF. The CDR3 DNA sequence: TGCAGCGTTACCCCAGGGGATTCTCGAGAGACCCAGTACTTC.

This clonotype was found a few times. The chain recombines TRBV12-3 or TRBV12-4 with TRBJ2-3; no firm D call. The CDR3 spans 13 residues. The germline V and J ends were trimmed by 5 bases and 0 bases, with 6 bases remaining between them. The CDR3 protein is CASSTISTDTQYF. The CDR3 nucleotides read TGTGCCAGCAGTACAATTAGCACAGATACGCAGTATTTT.

This clonotype was observed a handful of times. The chain links TRBV5-1 to TRBJ2-5; perhaps TRBD2 as D (6 bases). V was trimmed by 3 bases and J by 1 base, leaving 25 bases between them. The CDR3 is 19 residues long. From germline, CDR1 is SGHRS and CDR2 YFSETQ. CDR3 residues: CASSSGFRLTSGGQETQYF. CDR3 coding DNA: TGCGCCAGCAGCTCAGGGTTTCGGCTAACCTCCGGGGGCCAAGAGACCCAGTACTTC.

This chain links TRBV20-1 with TRBJ2-3; 12 bases are a match to TRBD2. The trim removed 1 base at V and 6 bases at J, leaving 5 bases unmatched. The length of the CDR3 is 15 residues. Looked up from germline, CDR1 is DFQATT and CDR2 is SNEGSKA (reference sequence). CDR3 region: CSARGLAGGRDTQYF. DNA of the CDR3: TGCAGTGCTAGAGGGCTAGCGGGGGGGCGGGATACGCAGTATTTT.

This clonotype appeared a few times. The V and J genes are TRBV27 and TRBJ2-1, with 15 positions matching TRBD2. The CDR3 contains 16 residues. J was trimmed by 10 bases and V by 0 bases; bases with no gene match: 4. The germline V gene encodes CDR1 MNHEY and CDR2 SMNVEV (reference sequence). The CDR3 nucleotides are TGTGCCAGCAGTTTATCGGGACTAGCGGGAGGAGGGGAGCAGTTCTTC. Translating gives CASSLSGLAGGGEQFF.

This clonotype occurred many times. The chain combines TRBV20-1 with TRBJ2-5; TRBD2 aligns across 9 bases. The CDR3 runs to 16 residues. The junction had 7 bases not matched to a gene; V was cut back by 2 bases and J by 0 bases. Germline CDR1 is DFQATT and CDR2 is SNEGSKA (reference sequence). CDR3 sequence: CSARRLAEPYQETQYF. The DNA for the CDR3 is TGCAGTGCTAGACGACTAGCGGAACCGTACCAAGAGACCCAGTACTTC.